These 17 T cell receptor beta chains were sequenced from one sample in a study of T cells expressing NK-cell markers. Reprocessing the 5' RACE reads, TCRdb reports a single entry for every CDR3 protein and omits DNA. In total, the table holds a few hundred thousand distinct CDR3 sequences. The material sequenced was blood T cells: a sorted CD56 or NKG2C T cell subset, CD4+ or CD8+ T cells, or bulk PBMC T cells (not recorded which). The receptor source for this set is a man aged 18 to 30 in good health.

The chain combines TRBV9 with TRBJ2-2; TCRdb selects TRBD2, and the lack of DNA leaves this call unchecked. CDR3 length equals 14 residues. Germline-derived CDR1 and CDR2 are SGDLS and YYNGEE. The CDR3 sequence is CASSVRDFRGELFF.

The J gene is TRBJ1-2, the V gene TRBV12-3 or TRBV12-4. The CDR3 runs 13 residues. CDR3 protein: CASSSAAVAGYTF.

The chain couples TRBV6-2 or TRBV6-3 to TRBJ1-2. This CDR3 contains 12 residues. The germline CDR1 and CDR2 sequences are MNHEY and SVGEGT. Here the CDR3 reads CASSYPRSGYTF.

The chain recombines TRBV5-1 with TRBJ1-1. Germline-derived CDR1 and CDR2 are SGHRS and YFSETQ. The CDR3 has 13 residues. The chain's CDR3 is CASSLEGWREAFF.

The chain carries TRBV29-1 and TRBJ2-7. There are 13 residues in the CDR3. In germline, CDR1 is SQVTM, CDR2 ANQGSEA. The CDR3 here is CSVGVSGVYEQYF.

This chain connects TRBV12-3 or TRBV12-4 to TRBJ1-2; no DNA is available, so the TRBD1 call from TCRdb remains unchecked. The CDR3 extends over 14 amino acids. Here the CDR3 reads CASRPTGASDGYTF.

V usage is TRBV20-1 and J usage is TRBJ1-6; TCRdb returns TRBD1, unconfirmable since there is no DNA. In germline, CDR1 is DFQATT, CDR2 SNEGSKA (reference sequence). This CDR3 spans 13 amino acids. The CDR3 loop reads CSAEGRRNSPLHF.

V gene TRBV27 combines with J gene TRBJ1-3. Germline loops: CDR1 MNHEY, CDR2 SMNVEV (reference sequence). This CDR3 comprises 18 residues. CDR3 in amino acids: CASSLYWPSGTAGNTIYF.

The CDR3 sequence is CSAPPGQTQETQYF. The chain joins TRBV20-1 to TRBJ2-5; TCRdb returns TRBD1, unconfirmable since there is no DNA. Germline values: CDR1 DFQATT, CDR2 SNEGSKA (reference sequence). The CDR3 runs 14 residues.

The chain's CDR3 is CASTSIPYEQYF. The rearrangement links TRBV6-2 or TRBV6-3 to TRBJ2-7; without DNA, the TCRdb call of TRBD2 cannot be checked. The germline V gene has CDR1 MNHEY and CDR2 SVGEGT. This CDR3 comprises 12 residues.

The gene calls are TRBV20-1 and TRBJ2-1; absent DNA, TCRdb's TRBD1 call cannot be checked. CDR3 length: 11 amino acids. The germline V gene has CDR1 DFQATT and CDR2 SNEGSKA (reference sequence). CDR3 protein: CSAIDRVEQFF.

The chain is built from TRBV3-1 and TRBJ1-4; with no DNA, the TCRdb D assignment of TRBD1 cannot be verified. Germline CDR1 and CDR2: LGHDT and YNNKEL (reference sequence). CDR3 length: 14 amino acids. CDR3 loop: CASSQPGQNEKLFF.

The CDR3: CSASPGSRADEQFF. The chain carries TRBV20-1 and TRBJ2-1; as DNA is missing, the TRBD1 call by TCRdb cannot be tested. Germline CDR1 DFQATT, CDR2 SNEGSKA (reference sequence). The CDR3 is made up of 14 amino acids.

The rearrangement uses TRBV7-2 and TRBJ1-1. Germline CDR1 is SGHTA and CDR2 is FQGNSA. CDR3 size: 15 residues. CDR3 sequence reads: CASSIRGGGGTEAFF.

The chain has TRBV12-3 or TRBV12-4 and TRBJ2-3. This CDR3 is 15 amino acids long. This CDR3 is CASRSGRTSTDTQYF.

The chain carries TRBV27 and TRBJ2-2. The CDR3 consists of 13 residues. CDR1 and CDR2 (germline): MNHEY, SMNVEV (reference sequence). The CDR3: CASSLYAAGELFF.

The V call is TRBV6-1, the J call TRBJ1-5; the TCRdb call, TRBD1, lacks DNA for checking. Germline V lookup: CDR1 MNHNS, CDR2 SASEGT. CDR3 size: 16 residues. CDR3 residues: CASRRGGGRGNQPQHF.